This T cell receptor (beta chain) is from a study of shared clonotypes between healthy human individuals. This clone was found a few times. Sequencing was performed with immunoSEQ multiplex PCR; in TCRdb, only in-frame clones are kept and a portion is missing. The data hold roughly 100,000 clones, with about 70% observed a single time. Germline V gene lookup returns CDR1 MGHDK and CDR2 SYGVNS. The CDR3 is 14 residues long. Trimming cost V 5 bases and J 0 bases, with 11 bases left between them. V is TRBV25-1 and J is TRBJ2-7, with no clear D. This clonotype originated in a woman in her 30s in good health. The sample comprised memory CD8+ T cells sorted from blood. Subset indicated: CD45RO+ cells pooled with CCR7-negative TemRA cells. The CDR3 is CASSPGPSSYEQYF. The CDR3 DNA reads TGTGCCAGCAGTCCGGGCCCCAGCTCCTACGAGCAGTACTTC.